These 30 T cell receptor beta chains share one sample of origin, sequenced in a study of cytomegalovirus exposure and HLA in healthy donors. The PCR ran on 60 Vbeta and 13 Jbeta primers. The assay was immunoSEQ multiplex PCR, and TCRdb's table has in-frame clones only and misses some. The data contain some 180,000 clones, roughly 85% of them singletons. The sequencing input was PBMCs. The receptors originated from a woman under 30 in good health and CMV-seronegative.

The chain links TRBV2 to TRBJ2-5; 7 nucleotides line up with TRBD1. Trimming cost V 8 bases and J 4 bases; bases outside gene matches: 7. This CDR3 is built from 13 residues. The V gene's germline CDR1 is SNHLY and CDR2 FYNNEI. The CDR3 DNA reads TGTGCCAGCGACAGGGTTTTGGTAGAGACCCAGTACTTC. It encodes CASDRVLVETQYF.

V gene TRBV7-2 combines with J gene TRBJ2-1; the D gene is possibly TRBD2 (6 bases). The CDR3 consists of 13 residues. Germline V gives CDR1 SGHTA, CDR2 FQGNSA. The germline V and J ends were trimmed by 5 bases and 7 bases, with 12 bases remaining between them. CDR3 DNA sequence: TGTGCCAGCAGCACCACCCGGGAGAATGAGCAGTTCTTC. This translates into CASSTTRENEQFF.

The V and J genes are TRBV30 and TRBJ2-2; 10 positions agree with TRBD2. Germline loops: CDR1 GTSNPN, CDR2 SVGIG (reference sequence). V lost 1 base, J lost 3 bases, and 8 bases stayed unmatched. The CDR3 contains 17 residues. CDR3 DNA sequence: TGTGCCTGGAGTGAGTTGAGCGGGAGGGCGCACACCGGGGAGCTGTTTTTT. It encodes CAWSELSGRAHTGELFF.

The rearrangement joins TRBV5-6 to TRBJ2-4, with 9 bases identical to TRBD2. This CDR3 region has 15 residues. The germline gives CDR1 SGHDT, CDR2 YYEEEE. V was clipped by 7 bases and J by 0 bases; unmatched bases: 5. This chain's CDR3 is CASETSGIAKNIQYF. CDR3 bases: TGTGCCAGCGAGACTAGCGGCATAGCCAAAAACATTCAGTACTTC.

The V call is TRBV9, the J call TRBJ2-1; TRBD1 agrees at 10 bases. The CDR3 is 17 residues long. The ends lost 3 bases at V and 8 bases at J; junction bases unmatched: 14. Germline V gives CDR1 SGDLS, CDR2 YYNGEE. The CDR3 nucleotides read TGTGCCAGCAGCGCCCGTCCCGGGACAGGGGTTCGGTATGAGCAGTTCTTC. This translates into CASSARPGTGVRYEQFF.

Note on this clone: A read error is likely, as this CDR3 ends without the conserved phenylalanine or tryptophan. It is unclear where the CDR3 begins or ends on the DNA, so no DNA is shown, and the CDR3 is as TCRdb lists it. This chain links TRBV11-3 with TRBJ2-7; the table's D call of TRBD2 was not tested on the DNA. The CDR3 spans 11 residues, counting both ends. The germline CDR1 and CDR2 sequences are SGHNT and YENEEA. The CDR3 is CASSPQKDCRK.

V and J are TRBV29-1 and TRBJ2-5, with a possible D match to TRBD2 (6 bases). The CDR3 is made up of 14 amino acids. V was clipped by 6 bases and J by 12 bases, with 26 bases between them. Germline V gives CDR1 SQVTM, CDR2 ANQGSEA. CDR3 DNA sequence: TGCAGCGTCGATTATCTAGCGAAATGGGAAAAAAAGTACTTC. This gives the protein CSVDYLAKWEKKYF. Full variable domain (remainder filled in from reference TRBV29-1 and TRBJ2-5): SAVISQKPSRDICQRGTSLTIQCQVDSQVTMMFWYRQQPGQSLTLIATANQGSEATYESGFVIDKFPISRPNLTFSTLTVSNMSPEDSSIYLCSVDYLAKWEKKYFGPGTRLLVL.

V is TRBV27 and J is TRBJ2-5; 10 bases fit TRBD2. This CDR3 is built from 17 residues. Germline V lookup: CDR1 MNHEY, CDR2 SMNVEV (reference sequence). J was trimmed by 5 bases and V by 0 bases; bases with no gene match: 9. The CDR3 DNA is TGTGCCAGCAGTTTATCCTTCTTCGGACTAGCGGAGGAGACCCAGTACTTC. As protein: CASSLSFFGLAEETQYF.

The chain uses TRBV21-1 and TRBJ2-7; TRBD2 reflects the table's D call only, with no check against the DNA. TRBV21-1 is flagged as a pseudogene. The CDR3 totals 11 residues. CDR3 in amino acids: CASSYSYEQYF. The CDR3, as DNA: TGTGCCAGCAGCTACTCCTACGAGCAGTACTTC.

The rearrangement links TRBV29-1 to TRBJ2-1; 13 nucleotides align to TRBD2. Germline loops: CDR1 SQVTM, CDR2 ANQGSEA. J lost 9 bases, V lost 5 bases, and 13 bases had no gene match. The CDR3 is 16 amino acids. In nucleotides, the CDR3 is TGCAGCGTTCTAGGACTAGCGGGAGTGCCGGCACCTGAGCAGTTCTTC. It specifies CSVLGLAGVPAPEQFF.

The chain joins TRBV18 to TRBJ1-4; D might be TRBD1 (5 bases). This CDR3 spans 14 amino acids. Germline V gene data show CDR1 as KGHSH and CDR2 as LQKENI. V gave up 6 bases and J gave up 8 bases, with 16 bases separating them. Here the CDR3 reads CASSKGFAGEKLFF. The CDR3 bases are TGTGCCAGCTCGAAGGGCTTTGCAGGGGAAAAACTGTTTTTT.

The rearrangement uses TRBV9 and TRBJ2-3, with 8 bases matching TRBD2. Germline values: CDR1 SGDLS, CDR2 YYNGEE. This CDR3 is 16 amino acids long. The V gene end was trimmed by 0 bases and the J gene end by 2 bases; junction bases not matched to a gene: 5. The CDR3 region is CASSVGSGTFTDTQYF. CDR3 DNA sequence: TGTGCCAGCAGCGTAGGTAGCGGGACCTTCACAGATACGCAGTATTTT.

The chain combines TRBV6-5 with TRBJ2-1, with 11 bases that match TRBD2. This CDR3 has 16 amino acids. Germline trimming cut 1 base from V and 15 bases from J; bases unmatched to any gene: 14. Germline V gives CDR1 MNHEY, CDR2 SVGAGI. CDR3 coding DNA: TGTGCCAGCAGTTACTTTAGGACAGGGCGACTAGCGGGAATGTTCTTC. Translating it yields CASSYFRTGRLAGMFF.

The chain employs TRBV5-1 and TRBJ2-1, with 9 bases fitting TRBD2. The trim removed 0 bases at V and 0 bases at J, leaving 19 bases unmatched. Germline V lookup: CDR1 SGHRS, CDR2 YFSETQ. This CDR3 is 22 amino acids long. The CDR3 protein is CASSLAEPYTAGGPSSYNEQFF. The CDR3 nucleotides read TGCGCCAGCAGCTTGGCCGAACCGTATACAGCGGGAGGCCCAAGCTCCTACAATGAGCAGTTCTTC.

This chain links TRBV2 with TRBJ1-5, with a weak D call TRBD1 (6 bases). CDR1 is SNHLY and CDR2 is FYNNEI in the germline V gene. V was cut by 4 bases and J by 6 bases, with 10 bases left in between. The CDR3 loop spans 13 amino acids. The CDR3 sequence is CASSGQGPQPQHF. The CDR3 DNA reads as TGTGCCAGCAGTGGGCAGGGGCCTCAGCCCCAGCATTTT.

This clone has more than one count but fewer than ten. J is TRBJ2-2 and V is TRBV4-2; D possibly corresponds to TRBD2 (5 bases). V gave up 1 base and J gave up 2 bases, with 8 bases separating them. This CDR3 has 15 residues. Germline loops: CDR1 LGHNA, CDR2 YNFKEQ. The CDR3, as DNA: TGTGCCAGCAGCCAAGGGGAGCCTAACACCGGGGAGCTGTTTTTT. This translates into CASSQGEPNTGELFF.

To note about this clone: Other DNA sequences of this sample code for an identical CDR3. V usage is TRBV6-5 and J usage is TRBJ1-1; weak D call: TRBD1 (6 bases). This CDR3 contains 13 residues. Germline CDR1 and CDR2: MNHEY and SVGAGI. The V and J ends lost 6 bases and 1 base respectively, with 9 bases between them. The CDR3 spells CASRGGGNTEAFF. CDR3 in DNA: TGTGCCAGCAGGGGAGGGGGGAACACTGAAGCTTTCTTT.

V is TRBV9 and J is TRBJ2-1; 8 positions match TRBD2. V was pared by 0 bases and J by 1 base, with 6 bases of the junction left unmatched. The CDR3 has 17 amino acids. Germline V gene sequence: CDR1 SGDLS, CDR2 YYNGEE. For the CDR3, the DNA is TGTGCCAGCAGCGTAGAGGCTAGCGGGTTGTCCTACAATGAGCAGTTCTTC. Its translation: CASSVEASGLSYNEQFF.

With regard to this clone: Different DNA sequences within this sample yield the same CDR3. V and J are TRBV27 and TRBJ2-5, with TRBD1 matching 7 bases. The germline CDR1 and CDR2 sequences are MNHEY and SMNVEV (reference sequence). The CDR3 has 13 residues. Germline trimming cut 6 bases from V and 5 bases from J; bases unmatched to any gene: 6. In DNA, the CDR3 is TGTGCCAGCAGCCTACAGGGGAAGGAGACCCAGTACTTC. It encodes CASSLQGKETQYF.

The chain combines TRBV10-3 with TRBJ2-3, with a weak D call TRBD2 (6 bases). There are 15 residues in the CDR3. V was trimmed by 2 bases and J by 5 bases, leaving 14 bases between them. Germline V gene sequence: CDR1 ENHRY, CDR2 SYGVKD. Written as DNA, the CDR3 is TGTGCCATCAGTGAGCACCGGGAGAAGGTAGATACGCAGTATTTT. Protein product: CAISEHREKVDTQYF.

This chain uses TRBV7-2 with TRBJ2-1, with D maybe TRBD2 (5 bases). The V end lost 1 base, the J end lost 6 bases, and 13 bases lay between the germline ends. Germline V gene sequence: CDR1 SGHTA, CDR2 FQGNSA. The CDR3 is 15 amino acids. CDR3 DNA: TGTGCCAGCAGCTTAGGTGGGAGAAGGTTCAATGAGCAGTTCTTC. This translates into CASSLGGRRFNEQFF.

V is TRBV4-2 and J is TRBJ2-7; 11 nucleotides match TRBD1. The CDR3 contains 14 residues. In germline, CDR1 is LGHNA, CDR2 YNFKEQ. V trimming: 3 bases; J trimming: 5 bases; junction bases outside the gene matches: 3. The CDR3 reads CASSQGQGGHEQYF. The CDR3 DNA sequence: TGTGCCAGCAGCCAGGGACAGGGGGGACACGAGCAGTACTTC.

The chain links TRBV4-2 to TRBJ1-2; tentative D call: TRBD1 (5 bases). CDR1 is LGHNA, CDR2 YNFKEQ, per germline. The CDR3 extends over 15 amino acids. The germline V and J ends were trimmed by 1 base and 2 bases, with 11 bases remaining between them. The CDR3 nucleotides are TGTGCCAGCAGCCAAGCGGCAGGGTCGAACTATGGCTACACCTTC. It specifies CASSQAAGSNYGYTF.

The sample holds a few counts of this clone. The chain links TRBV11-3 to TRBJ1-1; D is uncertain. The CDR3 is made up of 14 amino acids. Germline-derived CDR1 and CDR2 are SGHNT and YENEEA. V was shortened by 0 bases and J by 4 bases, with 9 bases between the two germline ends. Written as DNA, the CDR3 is TGTGCCAGCAGCTTAGATCCGGGTACCACTGAAGCTTTCTTT. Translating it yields CASSLDPGTTEAFF. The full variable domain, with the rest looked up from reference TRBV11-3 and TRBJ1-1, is EAGVVQSPRYKIIEKKQPVAFWCNPISGHNTLYWYLQNLGQGPELLIRYENEEAVDDSQLPKDRFSAERLKGVDSTLKIQPAELGDSAVYLCASSLDPGTTEAFFGQGTRLTVV.

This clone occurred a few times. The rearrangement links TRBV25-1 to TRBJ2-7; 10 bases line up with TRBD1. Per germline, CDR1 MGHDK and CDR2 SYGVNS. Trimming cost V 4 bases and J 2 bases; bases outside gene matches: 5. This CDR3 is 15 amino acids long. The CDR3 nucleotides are TGTGCCAGCAGTGCGACAGGGGGCGCAGCCTACGAGCAGTACTTC. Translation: CASSATGGAAYEQYF.

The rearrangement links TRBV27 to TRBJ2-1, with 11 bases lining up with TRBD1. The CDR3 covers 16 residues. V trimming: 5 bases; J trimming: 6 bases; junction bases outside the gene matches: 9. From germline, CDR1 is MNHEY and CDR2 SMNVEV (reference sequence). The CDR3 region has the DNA TGTGCCAGCAGTCTCTCCTTTGGGACAGGGGGCAATGAGCAGTTCTTC. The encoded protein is CASSLSFGTGGNEQFF.

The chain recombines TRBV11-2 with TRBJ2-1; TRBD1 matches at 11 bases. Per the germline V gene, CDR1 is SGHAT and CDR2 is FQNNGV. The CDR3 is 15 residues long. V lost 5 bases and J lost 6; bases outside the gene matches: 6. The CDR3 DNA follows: TGTGCCAGCAGCCCAGCCGGGACAGGGGGCAATGAGCAGTTCTTC. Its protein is CASSPAGTGGNEQFF.

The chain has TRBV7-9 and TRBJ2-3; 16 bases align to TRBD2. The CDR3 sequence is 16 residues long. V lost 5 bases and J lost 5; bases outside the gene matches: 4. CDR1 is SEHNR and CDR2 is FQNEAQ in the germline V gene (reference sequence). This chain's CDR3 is CASSGTSGRARDTQYF. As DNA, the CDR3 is TGTGCCAGCAGCGGGACTAGCGGGAGGGCCAGAGATACGCAGTATTTT.

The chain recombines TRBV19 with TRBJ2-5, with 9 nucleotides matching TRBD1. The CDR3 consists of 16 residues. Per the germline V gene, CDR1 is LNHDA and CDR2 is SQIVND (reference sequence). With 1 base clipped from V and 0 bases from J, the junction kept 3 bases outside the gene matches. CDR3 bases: TGTGCCAGTAGTATAGGGGACAGGGAGTACCAAGAGACCCAGTACTTC. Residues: CASSIGDREYQETQYF.

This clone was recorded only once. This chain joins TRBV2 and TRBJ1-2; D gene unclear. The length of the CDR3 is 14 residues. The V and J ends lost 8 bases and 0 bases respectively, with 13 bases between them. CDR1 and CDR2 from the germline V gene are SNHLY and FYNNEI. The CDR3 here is CASLREESNYGYTF. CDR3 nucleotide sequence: TGTGCCAGCCTCCGAGAGGAATCTAACTATGGCTACACCTTC.